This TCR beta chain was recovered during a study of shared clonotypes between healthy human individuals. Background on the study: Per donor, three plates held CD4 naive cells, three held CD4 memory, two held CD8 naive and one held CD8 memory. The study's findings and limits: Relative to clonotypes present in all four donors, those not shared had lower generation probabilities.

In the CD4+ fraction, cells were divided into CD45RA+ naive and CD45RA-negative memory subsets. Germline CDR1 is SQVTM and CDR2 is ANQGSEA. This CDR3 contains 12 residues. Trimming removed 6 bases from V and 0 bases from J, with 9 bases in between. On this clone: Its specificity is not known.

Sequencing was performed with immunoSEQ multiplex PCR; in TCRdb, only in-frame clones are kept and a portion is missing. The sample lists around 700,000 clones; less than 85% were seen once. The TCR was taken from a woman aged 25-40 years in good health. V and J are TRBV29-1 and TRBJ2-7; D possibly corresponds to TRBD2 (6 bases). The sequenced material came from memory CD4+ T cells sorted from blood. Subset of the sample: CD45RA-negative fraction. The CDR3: CSVREYSYEQYF. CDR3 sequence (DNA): TGCAGCGTACGGGAGTACTCCTACGAGCAGTACTTC.